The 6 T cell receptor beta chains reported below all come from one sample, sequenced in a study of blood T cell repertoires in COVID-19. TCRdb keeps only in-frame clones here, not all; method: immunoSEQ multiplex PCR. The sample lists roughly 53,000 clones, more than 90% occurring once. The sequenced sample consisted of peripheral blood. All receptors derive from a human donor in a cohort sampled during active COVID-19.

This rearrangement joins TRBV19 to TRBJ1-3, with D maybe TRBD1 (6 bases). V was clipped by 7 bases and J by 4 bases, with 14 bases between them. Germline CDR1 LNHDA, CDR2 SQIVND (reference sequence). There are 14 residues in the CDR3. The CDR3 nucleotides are TGTGCCAGTACCACAACAGGGTGGGGAAACACCATATATTTT. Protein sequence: CASTTTGWGNTIYF.

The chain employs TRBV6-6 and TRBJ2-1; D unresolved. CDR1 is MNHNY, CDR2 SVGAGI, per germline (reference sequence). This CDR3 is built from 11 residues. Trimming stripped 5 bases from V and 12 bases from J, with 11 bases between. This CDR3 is CASSKLEAQFF. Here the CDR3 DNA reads TGTGCCAGCAGTAAGTTAGAGGCGCAGTTCTTC.

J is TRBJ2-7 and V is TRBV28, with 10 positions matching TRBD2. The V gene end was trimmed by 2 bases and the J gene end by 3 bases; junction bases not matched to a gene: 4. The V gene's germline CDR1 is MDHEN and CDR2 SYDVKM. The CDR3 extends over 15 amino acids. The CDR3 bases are TGTGCCAGCAGTTTACAACTAGCGGGACTCTACGAGCAGTACTTC. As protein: CASSLQLAGLYEQYF.

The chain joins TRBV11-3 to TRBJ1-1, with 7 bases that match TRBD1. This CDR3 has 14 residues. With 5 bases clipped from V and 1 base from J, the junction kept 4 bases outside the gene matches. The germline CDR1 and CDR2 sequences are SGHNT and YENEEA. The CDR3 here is CASSRGTANTEAFF. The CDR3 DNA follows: TGTGCCAGCAGCCGGGGGACAGCGAACACTGAAGCTTTCTTT.

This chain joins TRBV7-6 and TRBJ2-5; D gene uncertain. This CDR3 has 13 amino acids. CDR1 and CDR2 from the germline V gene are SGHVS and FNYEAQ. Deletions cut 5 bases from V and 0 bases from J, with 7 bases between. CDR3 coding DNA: TGTGCCAGCAGCCCCCCCAACCAAGAGACCCAGTACTTC. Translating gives CASSPPNQETQYF.

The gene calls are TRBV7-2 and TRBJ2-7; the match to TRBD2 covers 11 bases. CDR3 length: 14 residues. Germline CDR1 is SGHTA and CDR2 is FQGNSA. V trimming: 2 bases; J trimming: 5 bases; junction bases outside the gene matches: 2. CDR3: CASSLTSGSNEQYF. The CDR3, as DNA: TGTGCCAGCAGCTTAACTAGCGGGAGTAACGAGCAGTACTTC.